The 17 T cell receptor beta chains in this list originate from one sample, sequenced in a study of OX40 agonist ivuxolimab in advanced cancers. Repertoires were generated with immunoSEQ multiplex PCR, while TCRdb's copy carries only in-frame clones and drops some. Here the sample spans roughly 23,000 clones, roughly 81% being singletons. The sequences come from CD4+ or CD8+ T cells sorted from blood, collected in a trial of the OX40 agonist ivuxolimab. The receptors stem from an adult with an advanced solid tumor such as melanoma, head and neck, liver or kidney cancer.

The chain carries TRBV4-1 and TRBJ2-7; TRBD2 matches at 10 bases. Per germline, CDR1 MGHRA and CDR2 YSYEKL. V lost 3 bases and J lost 5; bases outside the gene matches: 10. The CDR3 runs to 16 residues. The CDR3: CASSQKAGGPGDEQYF. In DNA form, the CDR3 reads TGCGCCAGCAGCCAGAAAGCGGGAGGGCCGGGAGACGAGCAGTACTTC.

This clone was observed at least ten times. The V call is TRBV6-4, the J call TRBJ2-7; no clear D. Per the germline V gene, CDR1 is MRHNA and CDR2 is SNTAGT. The germline V and J ends were trimmed by 2 bases and 5 bases, with 10 bases remaining between them. The CDR3 is 13 amino acids. The CDR3 sequence is CASSDEPQNEQYF. Written as DNA, the CDR3 is TGTGCCAGCAGTGACGAGCCCCAGAACGAGCAGTACTTC.

The CDR3 is CASSYLGVLGGYTF. The CDR3 DNA is TGTGCCAGCAGTTACTTAGGGGTCCTGGGTGGCTACACCTTC. The J gene is TRBJ1-2, the V gene TRBV6-5, with D tentatively TRBD1 (5 bases). There are 14 residues in the CDR3. Germline V gene data show CDR1 as MNHEY and CDR2 as SVGAGI. The V end lost 1 base, the J end lost 7 bases, and 13 bases lay between the germline ends.

The J gene is TRBJ1-1, the V gene TRBV27; D may be TRBD1 (6 bases). Trimming removed 2 bases at V and 4 bases at J, with 11 bases between. Germline V gene sequence: CDR1 MNHEY, CDR2 SMNVEV (reference sequence). This CDR3 is built from 14 residues. CDR3 nucleotide sequence: TGTGCCAGCAGTTTACTGACAGGAGTCACTGAAGCTTTCTTT. Translated: CASSLLTGVTEAFF.

This clone was found a few times. The chain links TRBV4-1 to TRBJ2-5, with 7 bases lining up with TRBD1. The V gene's germline CDR1 is MGHRA and CDR2 YSYEKL. V lost 0 bases to trimming and J lost 2 bases; unmatched junction nucleotides: 3. The CDR3 loop spans 15 amino acids. This CDR3 reads CASSQDWGQQETQYF. The CDR3, as DNA: TGCGCCAGCAGCCAAGATTGGGGACAGCAAGAGACCCAGTACTTC.

V usage is TRBV6-5 and J usage is TRBJ1-6; D may be TRBD1 (6 bases). Germline V lookup: CDR1 MNHEY, CDR2 SVGAGI. CDR3 length: 15 amino acids. V lost 6 bases, J lost 6 bases, and 15 bases lay in between. CDR3 protein: CASSPAGGPNSPLHF. The CDR3 DNA reads TGTGCCAGCAGCCCCGCCGGGGGGCCTAATTCACCCCTCCACTTT.

The count of this clone is one. The chain carries TRBV28 and TRBJ1-5; TRBD1 aligns across 9 bases. CDR3 length: 18 residues. CDR1 is MDHEN and CDR2 is SYDVKM in the germline V gene. V lost 7 bases and J lost 1; bases outside the gene matches: 14. The CDR3 spells CASTLDRGLSGSNQPQHF. The CDR3 DNA sequence: TGTGCCAGCACCCTGGACAGGGGCCTTTCGGGCAGCAATCAGCCCCAGCATTTT.

The chain combines TRBV27 with TRBJ2-7; possible D gene TRBD1, 6 bases. The germline V gene has CDR1 MNHEY and CDR2 SMNVEV (reference sequence). CDR3 length: 15 amino acids. Trimming removed 5 bases at V and 0 bases at J, with 14 bases between. The CDR3: CASSPWGRGSYEQYF. The CDR3 DNA sequence: TGTGCCAGCAGTCCCTGGGGCAGGGGCTCCTACGAGCAGTACTTC.

V usage is TRBV5-4 and J usage is TRBJ2-1, with 9 bases fitting TRBD2. V trimming: 5 bases; J trimming: 8 bases; junction bases outside the gene matches: 14. Germline CDR1 and CDR2: SGHNT and YYREEE (reference sequence). The CDR3 is 16 residues long. CDR3: CASSSIAGDIGDEQFF. The DNA of the CDR3 is TGTGCCAGCAGTTCAATAGCGGGAGATATTGGAGATGAGCAGTTCTTC.

J is TRBJ1-1 and V is TRBV7-9, with no clear D. The CDR3 has 14 residues. CDR1 and CDR2 (germline): SEHNR, FQNEAQ (reference sequence). Trimming shortened V by 5 bases and J by 0 bases, and 10 bases separated the two germline ends. CDR3 residues: CASSDPAVNTEAFF. In nucleotides, the CDR3 is TGTGCCAGCAGCGACCCCGCTGTGAACACTGAAGCTTTCTTT. Filled out from reference TRBV7-9 and TRBJ1-1, the complete variable domain reads DTGVSQNPRHKITKRGQNVTFRCDPISEHNRLYWYRQTLGQGPEFLTYFQNEAQLEKSRLLSDRFSAERPKGSFSTLEIQRTEQGDSAMYLCASSDPAVNTEAFFGQGTRLTVV.

This clone ranks as large. V and J are TRBV19 and TRBJ2-3, with D perhaps being TRBD1 or TRBD2 (5 bases each). The CDR3 spans 13 residues. Trimming removed 7 bases from V and 1 base from J, with 9 bases in between. Germline CDR1 is LNHDA and CDR2 is SQIVND (reference sequence). CDR3: CASNMGRTDTQYF. The DNA for the CDR3 is TGTGCCAGTAATATGGGACGCACAGATACGCAGTATTTT.

The V call is TRBV28, the J call TRBJ1-2; D remains ambiguous. Trimming removed 3 bases from V and 4 bases from J, with 21 bases in between. Germline V gives CDR1 MDHEN, CDR2 SYDVKM. The CDR3 length is 17 residues. CDR3 coding DNA: TGTGCCAGCAGTTTGTTGGGTGAAAGGGAGAGACTCTATGGCTACACCTTC. Translation gives CASSLLGERERLYGYTF.

Only a few counts were recorded for this clone. The V call is TRBV9, the J call TRBJ1-6, with TRBD1 identical over 10 bases. The V and J ends lost 0 bases and 9 bases, in that order; junction bases with no gene match: 6. Per the germline V gene, CDR1 is SGDLS and CDR2 is YYNGEE. The CDR3 loop spans 16 amino acids. Here the CDR3 reads CASSVARTGGGSPLHF. In nucleotides, the CDR3 is TGTGCCAGCAGCGTAGCCCGGACAGGGGGAGGTTCACCCCTCCACTTT.

The genes are TRBV7-9 and TRBJ2-5; 7 bases are shared with TRBD2. The CDR3 covers 14 residues. CDR1 is SEHNR and CDR2 is FQNEAQ in the germline V gene (reference sequence). V dropped 7 bases and J dropped 5; count of bases not matched to a gene: 10. CDR3 DNA: TGTGCCAGCACCAATAGGGCGGGAGTGGAGACCCAGTACTTC. This codes for CASTNRAGVETQYF.

The V and J genes are TRBV5-4 and TRBJ1-2; 7 bases match TRBD1. V lost 0 bases, J lost 5 bases, and 7 bases stayed unmatched. This CDR3 spans 15 amino acids. In germline, CDR1 is SGHNT, CDR2 YYREEE (reference sequence). CDR3 in DNA: TGTGCCAGCAGCTTGGAACAGGGGATTAAATATGGCTACACCTTC. Amino acids: CASSLEQGIKYGYTF.

This clone was seen a few times. The chain employs TRBV28 and TRBJ2-1, with TRBD1 matching over 8 bases. The CDR3 has 16 amino acids. In germline, CDR1 is MDHEN, CDR2 SYDVKM. With V trimmed by 6 bases and J by 6 bases, 13 bases remained unmatched. The CDR3 region is CASSHRTGLKGNEQFF. CDR3 nucleotide sequence: TGTGCCAGCAGCCACCGGACAGGGCTAAAGGGCAATGAGCAGTTCTTC.

Worth noting for this clone: A far larger clone lies a single base away; this is likely a read error. The rearrangement joins TRBV5-5 to TRBJ1-5; 7 bases map to TRBD1. Trimming cost V 4 bases and J 0 bases; bases outside gene matches: 4. This CDR3 is built from 15 residues. Per germline, CDR1 SGHKS and CDR2 YYEKEE (reference sequence). CDR3 DNA sequence: TGTGCCAGCAGCGTACAGGGGTATAGCAATCAGCCCCAGCATTTT. It codes for CASSVQGYSNQPQHF.